This T cell receptor (beta chain) was obtained from a study of blood T cell repertoires in COVID-19. Sequencing was performed with immunoSEQ multiplex PCR; in TCRdb, only in-frame clones are kept and a portion is missing. The repertoire holds tens of thousands of clones, with 85% to 90% as singletons. Unmatched junction bases numbered 9, after V lost 2 bases and J lost 6 bases. Germline CDR1 and CDR2: SGDLS and YYNGEE. This CDR3 is built from 15 residues. Sequenced sample: PBMCs or T cells enriched from blood (not recorded which). The chain combines TRBV9 with TRBJ2-5, with 8 bases that match TRBD1. This receptor was taken from a woman between 50 and 59 years old who had recovered from COVID-19. The CDR3 region is CASSVDGTGGKTQYF. DNA of the CDR3: TGTGCCAGCAGCGTCGACGGGACAGGAGGAAAGACCCAGTACTTC.